One sample yielded the 4 T cell receptor beta chains listed below, sequenced in a study of OX40 agonist ivuxolimab in advanced cancers. The repertoire was sequenced with immunoSEQ multiplex PCR; TCRdb's copy has only in-frame clones and lacks some. The sample yields 55,000 to 70,000 clones, around 84% seen once. The source material was CD4+ or CD8+ T cells sorted from blood, sampled in a trial of the OX40 agonist ivuxolimab. These receptors came from an adult with an advanced solid tumor such as melanoma, head and neck, liver or kidney cancer.

The chain couples TRBV28 to TRBJ1-5, with D tentatively TRBD1 (6 bases). Germline values: CDR1 MDHEN, CDR2 SYDVKM. V lost 6 bases to trimming and J lost 4 bases, with 22 bases between them. This CDR3 has 17 residues. For the CDR3, the DNA is TGTGCCAGCAGGCCCCGGGAAGGGGCCAGGGGAAATCAGCCCCAGCATTTT. Protein product: CASRPREGARGNQPQHF.

The chain couples TRBV5-1 to TRBJ1-6; TRBD1 aligns across 8 bases. CDR1 and CDR2 from the germline V gene are SGHRS and YFSETQ. The CDR3 has 17 residues. J gave up 8 bases and V 4 bases, and 14 bases lay outside the gene matches. The CDR3 bases are TGCGCCAGCAGCACGACCCCCTTGACAGGGGATGATTCACCCCTCCACTTT. This codes for CASSTTPLTGDDSPLHF.

The CDR3 DNA is TGTGCCAGCAGCTTACAGCTAAACACTGAAGCTTTCTTT. As protein: CASSLQLNTEAFF. The chain links TRBV7-2 to TRBJ1-1; D is undetermined. Deletions cut 2 bases from V and 2 bases from J, with 6 bases between. The germline V gene has CDR1 SGHTA and CDR2 FQGNSA. The CDR3 consists of 13 residues.

This chain links TRBV6-1 with TRBJ2-5; D possibly corresponds to TRBD1 (5 bases). The end of the DNA fits TRBJ2-7 better, so the J call may be wrong. This CDR3 is 14 amino acids long. Germline V lookup: CDR1 MNHNS, CDR2 SASEGT. The CDR3 region is CASSPRVSSYEQYF. The CDR3 DNA is TGTGCCAGCAGCCCCAGGGTCAGCTCCTACGAGCAGTACTTC.